Its frequency marks the clone carrying this TCR beta chain as medium-sized. TRB was amplified by touch-down multiplex PCR, primer pools A and B combined. From its re-call of the multiplex PCR reads, TCRdb lists each CDR3 protein once, without DNA. This repertoire includes 5,000 or so distinct CDR3 sequences. CDR3 length equals 14 residues. Germline CDR1 reads SEHNR; CDR2 reads FQNEAQ (reference sequence). This sample is drawn from a study of T cell clusters in autoimmune cytopenias. TRB amplification used around 0.25 ug of peripheral blood genomic DNA. This sample was shared with a second study, whose subject was T cell repertoires in aging, cancer and after chemotherapy. As that report states: Loss of evenness, beyond lost richness, contributed to age-related TCR diversity decline in cancer patients.

Input material: peripheral blood. The source of this sequence is a human donor in good health. This chain joins TRBV7-9 and TRBJ2-1; TCRdb names TRBD2, which stays unverified in the absence of DNA. The chain's CDR3 is CASSFPGLASEQFF.